The source of this T cell receptor beta chain is a study of radiotherapy plus CTLA-4 blockade in lung cancer. At the level of the study: Among patients, 15% to 20% showed objective responses, and approximately 30% had disease control.

Generated by immunoSEQ multiplex PCR, the TCRdb table keeps only in-frame clones and is missing some. The repertoire has tens of thousands of clones, more than 85% of them found once; the top ten carry roughly 0.95%. The V gene's germline CDR1 is SNHLY and CDR2 FYNNEI. The CDR3 sequence is 13 residues long. With V trimmed by 9 bases and J by 5 bases, 5 bases remained unmatched. Patients with chemo-refractory metastatic non-small-cell lung cancer received focal radiation plus CTLA-4 blockade with ipilimumab. The rearrangement joins TRBV2 to TRBJ1-4, with 8 bases matching TRBD1. The source of this sequence is a human donor with non-small cell lung cancer who had stable disease on radiotherapy plus ipilimumab. Sample: peripheral blood, taken from a patient treated with radiotherapy plus ipilimumab. The CDR3 loop reads CASRGQENEKLFF. The CDR3 DNA is TGTGCCAGTAGGGGACAGGAGAATGAAAAACTGTTTTTT.